Given below is one TCR beta chain in context. In the original workflow: Cell counts per sample came from amplifying reference gene primers. Repertoires were generated with immunoSEQ multiplex PCR, while TCRdb's copy carries only in-frame clones and drops some. V and J calls and clone size are given by that table; D and trimming were obtained from the DNA. Of around 140,000 clones in the sample, over 75% were seen once. This CDR3 contains 15 residues. V shed 4 bases and J 4 bases; nucleotides not matched to a gene: 6. Germline V gene lookup returns CDR1 KGHDR and CDR2 SFDVKD. The data belong to a study of blood T cell repertoires in COVID-19. Turning to the study itself: Samples taken during acute and convalescent COVID-19 were collected in the United States, Italy and Spain.

Sequencing was done on a sample of peripheral blood. The gene calls are TRBV24-1 and TRBJ2-3, with 8 positions matching TRBD1. The TCR originated in a human donor in a cohort sampled during active COVID-19. CDR3 sequence: CATSERGQGSDTQYF. In nucleotides, the CDR3 is TGTGCCACCAGTGAGCGCGGACAGGGTTCAGATACGCAGTATTTT.